This is a list of T cell receptor beta chains from one sample in a study of T cell repertoires in cytomegalovirus infection. TCRdb re-called the reads through MiXCR, storing one row per CDR3 protein. The repertoire holds about 150,000 distinct CDR3 sequences, with 23% as singletons. Source material: PBMCs. The source is a human donor in good health (CMV status not recorded). Some clones in this sample may be carry-over from other donors' samples. Each CDR3 is given with its conserved first and last residue. A D gene is named only where the DNA matches it firmly. Expanded clones get a size class; other rows say once, few or many, or leave the size out.

v_gene	abundance	d_gene	j_gene	CDR3aa	CDR3nt
TRBV7-9	many	TRBD2	TRBJ2-3	CASSLAGANEDTQYF	TGTGCCAGCAGCCTAGCGGGAGCTAACGAGGATACGCAGTATTTT
TRBV28	.	.	TRBJ1-5	CASSPRGNQPQHF	TGTGCCAGCAGCCCACGGGGCAATCAGCCCCAGCATTTT
TRBV4-1	many	.	TRBJ2-3	CASSQDWTSDTQYF	TGCGCCAGCAGCCAAGATTGGACGTCAGATACGCAGTATTTT
TRBV7-3	many	.	TRBJ2-3	CASSLIGLPTDTQYF	TGTGCCAGCAGCTTAATCGGACTCCCCACAGATACGCAGTATTTT
TRBV2	.	.	TRBJ1-2	CASSPEGQAPNGYTF	TGTGCCAGCAGTCCAGAGGGGCAGGCCCCTAACGGCTACACCTTC
TRBV7-2	.	.	TRBJ1-2	CAIRQDHNYGYTF	TGTGCCATAAGGCAGGATCATAACTATGGCTACACCTTC
TRBV7-9	many	.	TRBJ2-7	CASSLGGTGEQYF	TGTGCCAGCAGCTTAGGAGGTACCGGGGAGCAGTACTTC
TRBV7-9	few	TRBD2	TRBJ2-7	CASSLVGRIGNEQYF	TGTGCCAGCAGCTTAGTCGGGAGGATAGGGAACGAGCAGTACTTC
TRBV11-2	.	TRBD1	TRBJ1-1	CASSWGTGLNTEAFF	TGTGCCAGCAGCTGGGGGACAGGGTTGAACACTGAAGCTTTCTTT
TRBV3-1	.	.	TRBJ2-7	CASSQFGFYEQYF	TGTGCCAGCAGCCAATTCGGATTCTACGAGCAGTACTTC
TRBV27	.	TRBD2	TRBJ2-2	CASSPRTSGRTNTGELFF	TGTGCCAGCAGTCCGCGGACTAGCGGGAGGACCAACACCGGGGAGCTGTTTTTT
TRBV5-1	.	.	TRBJ1-1	CASSLRSLNTEAFF	TGCGCCAGCAGCTTGAGGTCTTTGAACACTGAAGCTTTCTTT
TRBV6-6	.	TRBD1	TRBJ1-2	CASSPGQETYGYTF	TGTGCCAGCAGTCCGGGACAGGAGACCTATGGCTACACCTTC
TRBV7-9	many	.	TRBJ2-7	CASSIRQVPEQYF	TGTGCCAGCAGCATAAGACAAGTCCCCGAGCAGTACTTC
TRBV7-6	.	.	TRBJ2-3	CASSLAVGSSTDTQYF	TGTGCCAGCAGCTTAGCGGTCGGCTCTAGCACAGATACGCAGTATTTT
TRBV6-5	few	TRBD1	TRBJ1-6	CASSYRGLGNSPLHF	TGTGCCAGCAGTTACAGGGGGCTGGGAAATTCACCCCTCCACTTT
TRBV12-3/TRBV12-4	.	TRBD2	TRBJ2-1	CASSPGTSGRGHEQFF	TGTGCCAGCAGTCCCGGGACTAGCGGGAGGGGTCATGAGCAGTTCTTC
TRBV6-1	many	.	TRBJ1-1	CASSARWNTEAFF	TGTGCCAGCAGTGCGAGGTGGAACACTGAAGCTTTCTTT
TRBV7-2	few	TRBD2	TRBJ2-1	CASSSSGRVRNEQFF	TGTGCCAGCAGCTCCAGCGGGAGGGTGAGGAATGAGCAGTTCTTC
TRBV11-2	many	.	TRBJ1-3	CASSQDGFKDTIYF	TGTGCCAGCAGCCAGGACGGTTTTAAGGACACCATATATTTT
TRBV5-4	few	.	TRBJ1-2	CASSLELGAIYGYTF	TGTGCCAGCAGCTTGGAGTTGGGGGCAATCTATGGCTACACCTTC
TRBV18	.	.	TRBJ1-5	CASSPKGGFNQPQHF	TGTGCCAGCTCACCTAAAGGGGGATTCAATCAGCCCCAGCATTTT
TRBV7-2	many	.	TRBJ2-5	CASSPREFAHGTQYF	TGTGCCAGCAGCCCCCGAGAATTTGCCCACGGGACCCAGTACTTC
TRBV9	.	.	TRBJ2-3	CASSVGLVRAITDTQYF	TGTGCCAGCAGCGTAGGACTAGTCAGGGCAATCACAGATACGCAGTATTTT
TRBV7-9	.	.	TRBJ1-1	CASRSLLGQNTEAFF	TGTGCCAGCAGGTCACTCCTGGGGCAAAACACTGAAGCTTTCTTT
TRBV7-3	few	.	TRBJ2-1	CASSPGTGGYEQFF	TGTGCCAGCAGCCCCGGGACCGGCGGATATGAGCAGTTCTTC
TRBV5-1	.	.	TRBJ2-1	CASSLDGTVSYNEQFF	TGCGCCAGCAGCTTGGATGGGACGGTCTCCTACAATGAGCAGTTCTTC
TRBV2	.	.	TRBJ2-5	CASSAGGLGETQYF	TGTGCCAGCAGTGCCGGCGGCCTTGGAGAGACCCAGTACTTC
TRBV6-5	.	TRBD2	TRBJ2-5	CASSQGLAVETQYF	TGTGCCAGCAGTCAGGGACTAGCGGTAGAGACCCAGTACTTC
TRBV6-2/TRBV6-3	.	.	TRBJ2-1	CASSGGTEQFF	TGTGCCAGCAGTGGGGGGACGGAGCAGTTCTTC
TRBV7-3	.	.	TRBJ1-1	CASSLKGGWQGVRNTEAFF	TGTGCCAGCAGCTTAAAAGGCGGCTGGCAGGGAGTTAGGAACACTGAAGCTTTCTTT
TRBV7-8	many	TRBD1	TRBJ2-3	CASSPRTGGADTQYF	TGTGCCAGCAGCCCACGGACAGGGGGAGCAGATACGCAGTATTTT
TRBV6-2/TRBV6-3	many	.	TRBJ2-1	CASSYSAIGNEQFF	TGTGCCAGCAGTTACTCGGCGATCGGCAATGAGCAGTTCTTC
TRBV7-2	medium-sized	.	TRBJ1-1	CASSPIGQNTEAFF	TGTGCCAGCAGCCCTATTGGACAGAACACTGAAGCTTTCTTT
TRBV7-9	many	.	TRBJ2-6	CASSSTQGAGANVLTF	TGTGCCAGCAGCTCAACCCAGGGTGCTGGGGCCAACGTCCTGACTTTC
TRBV7-9	few	.	TRBJ1-5	CASSLEGRGGQPQHF	TGTGCCAGCAGCTTAGAGGGGCGCGGTGGTCAGCCCCAGCATTTT
TRBV6-5	once	.	TRBJ2-2	CASLARRGAGELFF	TGTGCCAGCCTTGCTCGCCGCGGTGCCGGGGAGCTGTTTTTT
TRBV6-5	.	TRBD1	TRBJ1-4	CASQNVGTGREKLFF	TGTGCCAGCCAAAACGTGGGGACAGGGCGGGAAAAACTGTTTTTT
TRBV7-2	many	.	TRBJ2-5	CASSSGFQETQYF	TGTGCCAGCAGCTCAGGTTTTCAAGAGACCCAGTACTTC
TRBV27	few	.	TRBJ2-7	CASSLSQVSSYEQYF	TGTGCCAGCAGTTTAAGTCAGGTCAGCTCCTACGAGCAGTACTTC
TRBV20-1	.	.	TRBJ2-3	CSGIRVGDTHYF	TGCAGTGGTATCAGGGTGGGAGATACGCATTATTTT
TRBV14	.	TRBD1	TRBJ1-4	CARTEPGQGYEKLFF	TGTGCCAGGACAGAACCGGGACAGGGGTACGAAAAACTGTTTTTT
TRBV7-2	many	.	TRBJ1-4	CASSLRTLATNEKLFF	TGTGCCAGCAGCTTACGGACACTTGCAACTAATGAAAAACTGTTTTTT
TRBV7-2	few	TRBD2	TRBJ2-3	CASSPRIPSGIGDTQYF	TGTGCCAGCAGCCCCCGGATTCCTAGCGGGATTGGAGATACGCAGTATTTT
TRBV18	.	TRBD2	TRBJ2-5	CASSSIAGDQETQYF	TGTGCCAGCTCATCGATAGCGGGGGACCAAGAGACCCAGTACTTC
TRBV30	.	.	TRBJ2-1	CACMKGSYNEQFF	TGTGCCTGTATGAAGGGCTCCTACAATGAGCAGTTCTTC
TRBV28	.	.	TRBJ2-4	CARSPPARSGLAKNIQYF	TGTGCCCGCAGTCCACCCGCTCGGAGCGGGCTAGCCAAAAACATTCAGTACTTC
TRBV11-2	.	.	TRBJ1-3	CASSPGRGLGNTIYF	TGTGCCAGCAGCCCGGGACGAGGGCTTGGAAACACCATATATTTT
TRBV19	few	.	TRBJ1-1	CASSIFRGGTEAFF	TGTGCCAGTAGTATCTTTCGCGGGGGCACTGAAGCTTTCTTT
TRBV7-9	few	TRBD2	TRBJ2-3	CASSRYTSGRGPDTQYF	TGTGCCAGCAGCCGATACACTAGCGGGAGGGGTCCAGATACGCAGTATTTT
TRBV11-2	few	TRBD2	TRBJ2-1	CASSLIPRGGNEQFF	TGTGCCAGCAGCTTAATCCCGCGGGGGGGGAATGAGCAGTTCTTC
TRBV3-1	.	.	TRBJ2-7	CASSQETAPGRGSEQYF	TGTGCCAGCAGCCAAGAAACCGCCCCGGGCAGGGGCTCCGAGCAGTACTTC
TRBV7-2	many	TRBD2	TRBJ2-1	CASSLGLAGGDNEQFF	TGTGCCAGCAGCTTAGGGCTAGCGGGTGGGGACAATGAGCAGTTCTTC
TRBV30	.	.	TRBJ1-5	CARSSDGINQPQHF	TGTGCCAGGAGTTCCGACGGAATCAATCAGCCCCAGCATTTT
TRBV7-6	many	TRBD2	TRBJ2-1	CASSLGETSGRDNEQFF	TGTGCCAGCAGCCTAGGAGAGACTAGCGGGAGAGACAATGAGCAGTTCTTC
TRBV7-2	few	.	TRBJ1-2	CASSLSIHAGGYTF	TGTGCCAGCAGCTTGTCCATCCACGCAGGTGGCTACACCTTC
TRBV11-1	few	.	TRBJ2-3	CASSSGGLGVTDTQYF	TGTGCCAGCAGCTCAGGGGGACTAGGAGTCACAGATACGCAGTATTTT
TRBV7-9	.	TRBD2	TRBJ2-1	CASSPGVLIAGVRYNEQFF	TGTGCCAGCAGCCCCGGAGTCTTGATAGCGGGAGTTCGGTACAATGAGCAGTTCTTC